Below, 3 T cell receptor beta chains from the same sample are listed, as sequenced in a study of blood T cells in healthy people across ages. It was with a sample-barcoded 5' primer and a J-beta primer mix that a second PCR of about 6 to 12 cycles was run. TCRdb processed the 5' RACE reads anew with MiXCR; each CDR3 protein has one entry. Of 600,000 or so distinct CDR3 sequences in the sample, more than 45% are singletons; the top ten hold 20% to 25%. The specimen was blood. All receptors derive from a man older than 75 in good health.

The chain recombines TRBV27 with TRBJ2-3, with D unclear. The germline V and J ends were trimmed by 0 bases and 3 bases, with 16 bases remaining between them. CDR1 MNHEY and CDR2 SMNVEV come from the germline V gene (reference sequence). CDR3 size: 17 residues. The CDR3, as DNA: TGTGCCAGCAGTTTATCGGTAGGGTCAACTCATACAGATACGCAGTATTTT. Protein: CASSLSVGSTHTDTQYF.

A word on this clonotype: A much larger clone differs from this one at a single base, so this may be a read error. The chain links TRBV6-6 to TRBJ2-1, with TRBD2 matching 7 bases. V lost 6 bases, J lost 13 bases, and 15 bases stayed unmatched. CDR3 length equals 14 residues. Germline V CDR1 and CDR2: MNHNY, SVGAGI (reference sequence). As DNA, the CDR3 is TGTGCCAGCAGCCCCACGGGGGGTCTAAAGACCCAGTTCTTC. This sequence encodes CASSPTGGLKTQFF.

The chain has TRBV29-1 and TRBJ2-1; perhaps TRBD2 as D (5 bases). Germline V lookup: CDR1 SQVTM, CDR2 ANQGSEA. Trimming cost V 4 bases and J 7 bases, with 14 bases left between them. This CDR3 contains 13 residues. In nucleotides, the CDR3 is TGCAGCGTTGTTGGACTGAGAGAGAATGAGCAGTTCTTC. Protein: CSVVGLRENEQFF.